Listed here are 15 T cell receptor beta chains from one sample, sequenced in a study of CD8 T cells in ankylosing spondylitis (dated 2017 in TCRdb). The library was obtained by 5' RACE. The reads were generated on an Illumina HiSeq 2500. TCRdb's own reprocessing of the public reads used fastp at Q25 and MiXCR and kept productive beta chains. Rows are unified per CDR3 protein, each entry keeping the most common DNA and genes. This sample gives around 150,000 distinct CDR3 sequences in total; roughly 10% of them show up just once. Around 4.1% of the sample belongs to the ten largest clones. Sequenced: blood, either unsorted or a sorted T cell fraction (not recorded which). These receptors all stem from a female donor with ankylosing spondylitis or in good health (not recorded which).

This clonotype was counted many times. This chain uses TRBV5-5 with TRBJ1-1; D uncertain. V was clipped by 4 bases and J by 4 bases, with 20 bases between them. The length of the CDR3 is 16 residues. Germline V gene lookup returns CDR1 SGHKS and CDR2 YYEKEE (reference sequence). The CDR3 protein is CASSALRQESGTEAFF. In DNA form, the CDR3 reads TGTGCCAGCAGCGCCCTCCGTCAGGAGTCGGGCACTGAAGCTTTCTTT.

This clonotype was found many times. V gene TRBV3-1 combines with J gene TRBJ2-1; 7 bases map to TRBD2. The CDR3 has 17 residues. V shed 1 base and J 4 bases; nucleotides not matched to a gene: 10. Germline V gene sequence: CDR1 LGHDT, CDR2 YNNKEL (reference sequence). The CDR3 reads CASSQGFGGGEYNEQFF. CDR3 DNA: TGTGCCAGCAGCCAAGGGTTTGGCGGGGGTGAATACAATGAGCAGTTCTTC.

The sample holds many counts of this clonotype. The gene calls are TRBV27 and TRBJ1-2; the match to TRBD1 covers 7 bases. The V and J ends lost 6 bases and 6 bases, in that order; junction bases with no gene match: 19. CDR3 length equals 17 residues. CDR1 is MNHEY, CDR2 SMNVEV, per germline (reference sequence). CDR3 DNA: TGTGCCAGCAGCCGAACCGGTCGGGACAGATCCTATAATGGCTACACCTTC. Its protein is CASSRTGRDRSYNGYTF.

This clonotype was seen many times. The V gene is TRBV5-6, the J gene TRBJ1-3; tentative D call: TRBD1 (6 bases). The length of the CDR3 is 15 residues. V was shortened by 3 bases and J by 1 base, with 11 bases between the two germline ends. The V gene's germline CDR1 is SGHDT and CDR2 YYEEEE. CDR3 sequence (DNA): TGTGCCAGCAGCTCGAACACAGGGTCTGGAAACACCATATATTTT. Its translation is CASSSNTGSGNTIYF.

This clonotype appeared many times. The chain couples TRBV29-1 to TRBJ2-1; D might be TRBD2 (5 bases). This CDR3 has 14 residues. Germline V lookup: CDR1 SQVTM, CDR2 ANQGSEA. The V end was cut by 7 bases, the J end by 6 bases, with 19 bases between. The CDR3 DNA reads TGCAGCGGTCAAACTAGATTTCCCGGCAATGAGCAGTTCTTC. It yields the protein CSGQTRFPGNEQFF.

This clonotype occurred many times. V and J are TRBV20-1 and TRBJ1-2; no clear D. CDR1 and CDR2 from the germline V gene are DFQATT and SNEGSKA (reference sequence). CDR3 length: 14 residues. Trimming took 5 bases from V and 7 from J, leaving 20 bases between them. The CDR3: CSASQRVAGFGYTF. The CDR3 DNA is TGCAGTGCTTCTCAGAGGGTCGCGGGTTTTGGCTACACCTTC.

This clonotype was detected ten times or more. This sequence joins TRBV11-1 and TRBJ1-1; D is perhaps TRBD1 (5 bases). This CDR3 is built from 14 residues. Germline V gene data show CDR1 as SGHAT and CDR2 as FQDESV (reference sequence). V dropped 3 bases and J dropped 1 base, with 9 bases sitting between them. As DNA, the CDR3 is TGTGCCAGCAGCTTTTCGACAGAGAACACTGAAGCTTTCTTT. Its translation is CASSFSTENTEAFF.

This clonotype appeared many times. The chain couples TRBV12-3 or TRBV12-4 to TRBJ1-2; D remains ambiguous. Trimming shortened V by 3 bases and J by 7 bases, and 12 bases separated the two germline ends. The CDR3 contains 13 residues. The CDR3 nucleotides are TGTGCCAGCAGTTTCGTCGTGCTAGGTGGCTACACCTTC. Translating gives CASSFVVLGGYTF.

This clonotype was seen ten or more times. The chain is built from TRBV7-9 and TRBJ2-3; D is possibly TRBD2 (6 bases). Per the germline V gene, CDR1 is SEHNR and CDR2 is FQNEAQ (reference sequence). V was pared by 1 base and J by 14 bases, with 13 bases between. This CDR3 contains 12 residues. The CDR3 region is CASSLEDRDLYF. In DNA, the CDR3 is TGTGCCAGCAGCTTAGAGGATAGGGACTTGTATTTT.

The table lists this clonotype with many counts. The chain recombines TRBV20-1 with TRBJ1-1; 8 positions match TRBD1. V dropped 5 bases and J dropped 1; count of bases not matched to a gene: 0. This CDR3 has 12 residues. From germline, CDR1 is DFQATT and CDR2 SNEGSKA (reference sequence). The CDR3 nucleotides read TGCAGTGCTGGACAGGGGAACACTGAAGCTTTCTTT. Encoded protein: CSAGQGNTEAFF.

Note on this clonotype: It may be a read error: a sequence one base away is much more abundant. The chain is built from TRBV12-3 or TRBV12-4 and TRBJ1-2; 7 nucleotides match TRBD1. The CDR3 runs to 14 residues. V was pared by 5 bases and J by 4 bases, with 7 bases of the junction left unmatched. This chain's CDR3 is CASSSPGTAYGYTF. CDR3 bases: TGTGCCAGCAGTAGCCCCGGGACAGCCTATGGCTACACCTTC.

The rearrangement links TRBV12-1 to TRBJ1-2. TRBV12-1 is marked as a pseudogene. This CDR3 comprises 15 residues. This CDR3 is CASSDPREEPGGDTF. CDR3 nucleotides: TGTGCCAGCAGCGACCCGAGGGAGGAACCGGGGGGCGACACCTTC.

In its sample, this clonotype was seen many times. The chain joins TRBV6-1 to TRBJ2-7; TRBD2 is a possible D gene (7 bases). The germline V gene has CDR1 MNHNS and CDR2 SASEGT. CDR3 length equals 15 residues. With 7 bases removed from V and 0 bases from J, the gap between germline ends came to 16 bases. Written as DNA, the CDR3 is TGTGCCAGCACCAAGGGGGGGCTACCCTCCTACGAGCAGTACTTC. Encoded protein: CASTKGGLPSYEQYF.

This clonotype was found many times. V is TRBV5-5 and J is TRBJ2-1; TRBD2 aligns across 9 bases. Germline V gene data show CDR1 as SGHKS and CDR2 as YYEKEE (reference sequence). This CDR3 has 17 amino acids. The V gene end was trimmed by 4 bases and the J gene end by 7 bases; junction bases not matched to a gene: 15. The CDR3 DNA follows: TGTGCCAGCAGCCCAGCGGGGGGAAACAGGGTGAAAAATGAGCAGTTCTTC. This gives the protein CASSPAGGNRVKNEQFF.

With respect to this clonotype: This may arise from a read error, as a much more abundant clone is one base away. The chain couples TRBV7-9 to TRBJ2-7; 7 bases line up with TRBD2. The length of the CDR3 is 15 residues. CDR1 is SEHNR and CDR2 is FQNEAQ in the germline V gene (reference sequence). The CDR3 nucleotides are TGTGCCAGCAGCCCCGGGGACTATCTTCCCTACGAGCAGTGCTTC. It specifies CASSPGDYLPYEQCF. Drawing the rest from reference TRBV7-9 and TRBJ2-7, the complete variable domain is DTGVSQNPRHKITKRGQNVTFRCDPISEHNRLYWYRQTLGQGPEFLTYFQNEAQLEKSRLLSDRFSAERPKGSFSTLEIQRTEQGDSAMYLCASSPGDYLPYEQCFGPGTRLTVT.